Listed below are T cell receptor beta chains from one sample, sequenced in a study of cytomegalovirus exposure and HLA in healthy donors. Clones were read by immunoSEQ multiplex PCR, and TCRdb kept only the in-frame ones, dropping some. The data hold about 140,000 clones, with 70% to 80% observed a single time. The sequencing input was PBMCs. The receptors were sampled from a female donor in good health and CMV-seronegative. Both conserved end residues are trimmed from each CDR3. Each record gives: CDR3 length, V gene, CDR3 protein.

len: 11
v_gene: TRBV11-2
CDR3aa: ASSRSFNQPQH

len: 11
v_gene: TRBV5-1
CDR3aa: ASSWSNQETQY

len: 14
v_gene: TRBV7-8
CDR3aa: ASSSSSRGLLYGYT

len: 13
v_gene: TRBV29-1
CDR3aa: SVDKTGTVNYGYT

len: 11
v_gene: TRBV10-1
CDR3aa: ASSVQNNSPLH

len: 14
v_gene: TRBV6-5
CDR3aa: ASSYVSGGRYTEAF

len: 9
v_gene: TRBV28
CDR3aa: ASSFRGEQY

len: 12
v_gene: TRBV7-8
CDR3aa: AGRPSEFTDTQY

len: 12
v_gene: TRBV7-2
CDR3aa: ASSALGQGYGYT

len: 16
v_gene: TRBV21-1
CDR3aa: ASSKGWDRTDSNQPQH

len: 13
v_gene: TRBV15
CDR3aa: ATSRRGTGPDTQY

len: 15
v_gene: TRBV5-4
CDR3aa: ASSTPLAGVVQETQY

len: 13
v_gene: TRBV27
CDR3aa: ASSLTAGITDTQY

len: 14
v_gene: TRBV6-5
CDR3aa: ASSYTEPTATDTQY

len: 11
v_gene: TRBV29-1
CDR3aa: SVEWDTSYEQY

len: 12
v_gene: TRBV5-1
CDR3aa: ASSLETGSQPQH

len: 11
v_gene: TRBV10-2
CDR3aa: ASSEFTGTEAF

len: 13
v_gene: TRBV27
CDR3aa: ASRHRDRTNNEQF

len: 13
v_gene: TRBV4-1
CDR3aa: ASSQVASGPYEQY

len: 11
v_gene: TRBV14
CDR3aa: ASSRRRGRGAF

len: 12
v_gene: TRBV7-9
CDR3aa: ASSFRDRGHTIY